These 23 T cell receptor beta chains came from one sample sequenced in a study of tumor-infiltrating lymphocytes in primary liver carcinoma. The blood RNA (from unsorted whole blood) was obtained, and germline DNA was also extracted. The template, about 540 ng total RNA, yielded TCR beta cDNA made with a constant-region primer. Employing slightly modified ARM-PCR, three nested multiplex PCR rounds were run, and these gave rise to the TCR beta libraries. Investigators reported that the first two PCR rounds, at roughly 10 cycles each, used TRBV1-TRBV30 forward primers with a C-beta reverse primer. TCRdb passed the multiplex PCR reads through MiXCR, listing each CDR3 protein once. The sample consists of approximately 310,000 distinct CDR3 sequences, roughly 60% of them appearing once. The sequencing input was peripheral blood. All receptors derive from a man aged 40-49 years with primary liver carcinoma and hepatitis B virus infection.

The gene calls are TRBV5-1 and TRBJ2-3; D tentatively fits TRBD1 or TRBD2 (5 bases each). Germline-derived CDR1 and CDR2 are SGHRS and YFSETQ. V lost 6 bases and J lost 5, with 16 bases in between. The CDR3 runs 14 residues. CDR3 amino acids: CASTSGRDGDTQYF. The CDR3 bases are TGCGCCAGCACCTCGGGGCGCGATGGAGATACGCAGTATTTT.

Note on this clonotype: A much larger clone differs from this one at a single base, so this may be a read error. V usage is TRBV6-6 and J usage is TRBJ2-2, with TRBD1 matching over 7 bases. This CDR3 comprises 14 residues. The germline gives CDR1 MNHNY, CDR2 SVGAGI (reference sequence). CDR3 loop: CASSPGGITGELLF. Here the CDR3 DNA reads TGTGCCAGCAGCCCAGGGGGAATCACCGGGGAGCTGCTTTTT.

As regards this clonotype: One end of the junction fails to match germline, which may point to a read error. The chain uses TRBV4-2 and TRBJ1-3, with a tentative D call TRBD1 (5 bases). The CDR3 is made up of 16 amino acids. Germline-derived CDR1 and CDR2 are LGHNA and YNFKEQ. The CDR3 reads CASSRETETSVNTIYF. The DNA for the CDR3 is TGTGCCAGCAGCCGAGAGACAGAAACCTCTGTAAACACCATATATTTT.

Remarks on this clonotype: A clone one base away is much larger, so this may be a read error. The rearrangement uses TRBV4-2 and TRBJ2-7; 8 positions match TRBD2. This CDR3 is built from 15 residues. Germline CDR1 LGHNA, CDR2 YNFKEQ. The CDR3 nucleotides are TGTACCAGCAGCCAACGAGCGGGAGTCGGATACGAGCAGTACTTC. Protein: CTSSQRAGVGYEQYF.

As to this clonotype: A read error is possible here, since a much larger clone lies one base away. The rearrangement links TRBV6-1 to TRBJ1-5; 7 bases are shared with TRBD1. The ends lost 7 bases at V and 4 bases at J; junction bases unmatched: 4. This CDR3 spans 13 amino acids. Germline V CDR1 and CDR2: MNHNS, SASEGT. The CDR3 is CASNRGSNQPQHF. The DNA of the CDR3 is TGTGCCAGCAACAGGGGATCAAATCAGCCCCAGCATTTT.

About this clonotype itself: A much larger clone is a single base away; this may be a read error. The V gene is TRBV4-1, the J gene TRBJ1-2; D gene unclear. The CDR3 loop spans 13 amino acids. Germline CDR1 MGHRA, CDR2 YSYEKL. The CDR3 region is CANSQVSVEGYTF. CDR3 DNA: TGCGCCAACAGCCAAGTTAGCGTAGAAGGCTACACCTTC.

With regard to this clonotype: This may stem from a read error, because a much larger clone lies one nucleotide away. This chain uses TRBV12-3 or TRBV12-4 with TRBJ2-5; no firm D call. The CDR3 loop spans 17 amino acids. Trimming left V 1 base short and J 1 base short, with 16 bases between. CDR3 nucleotide sequence: TGTGCCAGCAGTTTAGTGCGTGGGCTGGACCCCCAAGAGACCCAGTACTTC. Translated: CASSLVRGLDPQETQYF.

This chain links TRBV6-1 with TRBJ2-5, with a possible D match to TRBD2 (5 bases). Trimming left V 0 bases short and J 5 bases short, with 16 bases between. This CDR3 region has 16 residues. CDR1 is MNHNS and CDR2 is SASEGT in the germline V gene. CDR3 sequence (DNA): TGTGCCAGCAGTGAAGCTCTGGTTCGAGGGAAGGAGACCCAGTACTTC. Translation gives CASSEALVRGKETQYF.

As for this clonotype: A clone one base away is much larger, so this may be a read error. The rearrangement joins TRBV5-1 to TRBJ1-1; 9 positions agree with TRBD1. CDR1 is SGHRS, CDR2 YFSETQ, per germline. This CDR3 region has 15 residues. The DNA for the CDR3 is TGCGCCAGCGGCTTTTCGACAGGGGGTGGTACTGAAGCTTTCTTT. It yields the protein CASGFSTGGGTEAFF.

Concerning this clonotype itself: A much bigger clone sits one base away, suggesting this may be a read error. The chain is built from TRBV6-1 and TRBJ1-2; D is perhaps TRBD1 (6 bases). There are 14 residues in the CDR3. V dropped 10 bases and J dropped 6 bases, with 21 bases sitting between them. The germline V gene has CDR1 MNHNS and CDR2 SASEGT. CDR3 protein: CATTHKSRGDGYTF. The CDR3 bases are TGTGCCACGACACATAAATCCAGGGGAGATGGCTACACCTTC.

Comment on this clonotype: A much larger clone lies one base from this, so it may be a read error. The rearrangement links TRBV12-3 or TRBV12-4 to TRBJ2-7; D is tentatively TRBD1 or TRBD2 (6 bases each). Trimming shortened V by 11 bases and J by 5 bases, and 16 bases separated the two germline ends. This CDR3 contains 12 residues. The CDR3 sequence is CAASRGPHEQYF. The CDR3 nucleotides read TGTGCCGCGTCTCGGGGGCCCCACGAGCAGTACTTC.

This clonotype was found many times. The junction shows a germline mismatch at one end, possibly a read error. The chain couples TRBV10-2 to TRBJ2-5; D uncertain. The germline CDR1 and CDR2 sequences are WSHSY and SAAADI. The CDR3 runs 12 residues. This CDR3 reads CASSDPREAQYF. CDR3 in DNA: TGCGCCAGCAGTGACCCTAGAGAGGCCCAGTACTTC.

Comment on this clonotype: The junction departs from germline at one end; a sequencing error may be responsible. V usage is TRBV14 and J usage is TRBJ2-1, with TRBD2 matching 8 bases. Germline CDR1 SGHDN, CDR2 FVKESK. CDR3 length equals 11 residues. The CDR3 DNA reads TGTGCCAGCAGCCGAGGGACTAGGCAGGTCTTC. This translates into CASSRGTRQVF. The whole variable domain, remainder taken from reference TRBV14 and TRBJ2-1, is EAGVTQFPSHSVIEKGQTVTLRCDPISGHDNLYWYRRVMGKEIKFLLHFVKESKQDESGMPNNRFLAERTGGTYSTLKVQPAELEDSGVYFCASSRGTRQVFGPGTRLTVL.

The J gene is TRBJ1-3, the V gene TRBV7-9, with D uncertain. Germline V lookup: CDR1 SEHNR, CDR2 FQNEAQ (reference sequence). V lost 7 bases, J lost 0 bases, and 10 bases lay in between. The CDR3 is 14 residues long. The CDR3 here is CASTVMASGNTIYF. In DNA, the CDR3 is TGTGCCAGCACCGTTATGGCCTCTGGAAACACCATATATTTT.

This clonotype has a single count. A junction boundary mismatches the germline segment, possibly from a read error. The chain recombines TRBV11-1 with TRBJ2-1; 12 nucleotides match TRBD1. CDR3 length: 15 residues. Germline V lookup: CDR1 SGHAT, CDR2 FQDESV (reference sequence). The CDR3 loop is CASRPGTGGYYEQFF. The CDR3 DNA reads TGTGCTAGCAGACCCGGGACAGGGGGCTACTATGAGCAGTTCTTC.

The chain has TRBV28 and TRBJ1-4, with TRBD1 matching over 9 bases. The junction had 6 bases not matched to a gene; V was cut back by 4 bases and J by 9 bases. The V gene's germline CDR1 is MDHEN and CDR2 SYDVKM. The CDR3 loop spans 14 amino acids. The CDR3 region is CASSWDRANQKLFF. The CDR3 bases are TGTGCCAGCAGTTGGGACAGGGCAAACCAAAAACTGTTTTTT.

The sample holds one count of this clonotype. A much larger clone is a single base away; this may be a read error. The chain is built from TRBV11-2 and TRBJ2-7, with D perhaps matching TRBD1 (5 bases). Deletions cut 4 bases from V and 7 bases from J, with 11 bases between. The CDR3 loop spans 12 amino acids. The germline gives CDR1 SGHAT, CDR2 FQNNGV. The CDR3 here is CASSSIGVEQYF. The CDR3 coding sequence is TGTGCCAGCAGCTCGATAGGGGTTGAGCAGTACTTC.

This clonotype was recorded a few times. The junction shows a germline mismatch at one end, possibly a read error. The chain uses TRBV11-2 and TRBJ1-2; perhaps TRBD1 as D (6 bases). Germline CDR1 is SGHAT and CDR2 is FQNNGV. CDR3 size: 13 residues. Here the CDR3 DNA reads TGTGTCAGTAGTCCCGGGACACACTATGGATACACCTTC. It codes for CVSSPGTHYGYTF.

The chain recombines TRBV29-1 with TRBJ2-2, with D perhaps assigned TRBD1 or TRBD2 (5 bases each). Looked up from germline, CDR1 is SQVTM and CDR2 is ANQGSEA. The CDR3 is made up of 14 amino acids. V was shortened by 6 bases and J by 14 bases, with 25 bases between the two germline ends. The CDR3 protein is CSVSLGADTGKLFF. The CDR3 DNA sequence: TGCAGCGTCTCCCTGGGAGCGGACACCGGGAAACTGTTTTTT.

This clonotype was found many times. This chain connects TRBV6-6 to TRBJ2-3, with D hard to call. The CDR3 length is 14 residues. Germline assignment: CDR1 MNHNY and CDR2 SVGAGI (reference sequence). V lost 7 bases, J lost 4 bases, and 15 bases lay in between. CDR3 in DNA: TGTGCCAGCATCAAATCCCCGGTTGCAGATACGCAGTATTTT. It is translated as CASIKSPVADTQYF.

V gene TRBV28 combines with J gene TRBJ1-1, with unresolved D. The V gene lost 8 bases and the J gene lost 3 bases, with 10 bases spanning the gap. This CDR3 is built from 12 residues. Germline CDR1 and CDR2: MDHEN and SYDVKM. CDR3 sequence (DNA): TGTGCCAGCGTAGAGTGGGACACTGAAGCTTTCTTT. It codes for CASVEWDTEAFF.

At least ten counts were recorded for this clonotype. The genes are TRBV10-3 and TRBJ2-5, with D unresolved. The germline V gene has CDR1 ENHRY and CDR2 SYGVKD. The ends were cut back, 0 bases at V and 5 bases at J, with 7 bases in the middle. The CDR3 contains 13 residues. The DNA for the CDR3 is TGTGCCATCAGTGAGTCGGGGATGGAGACCCAGTACTTC. As protein: CAISESGMETQYF.

About this clonotype itself: The junction departs from the called germline gene at one end, perhaps through a read error. This chain links TRBV6-5 with TRBJ2-2, with TRBD2 as a possible D gene (5 bases). The CDR3 totals 12 residues. Germline loops: CDR1 MNHEY, CDR2 SVGAGI. CDR3 in DNA: TGTGCCAGCAGGGGTAACGCCGGGGAGTTGTTTTTT. It yields the protein CASRGNAGELFF.